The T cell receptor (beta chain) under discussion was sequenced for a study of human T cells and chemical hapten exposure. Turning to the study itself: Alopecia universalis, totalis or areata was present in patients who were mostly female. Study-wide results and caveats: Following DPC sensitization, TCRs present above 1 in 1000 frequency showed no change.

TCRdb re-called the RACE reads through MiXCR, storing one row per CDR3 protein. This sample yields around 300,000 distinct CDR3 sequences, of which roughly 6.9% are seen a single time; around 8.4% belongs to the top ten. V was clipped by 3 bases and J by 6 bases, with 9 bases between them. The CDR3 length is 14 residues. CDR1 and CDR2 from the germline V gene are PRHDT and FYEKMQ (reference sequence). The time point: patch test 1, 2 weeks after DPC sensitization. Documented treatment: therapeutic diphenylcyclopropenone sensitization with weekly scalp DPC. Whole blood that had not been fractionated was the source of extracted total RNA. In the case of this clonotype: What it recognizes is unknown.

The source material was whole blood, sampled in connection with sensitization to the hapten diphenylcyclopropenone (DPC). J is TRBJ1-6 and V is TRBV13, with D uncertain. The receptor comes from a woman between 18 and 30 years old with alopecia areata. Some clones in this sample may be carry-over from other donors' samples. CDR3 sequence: CASSFASPNSPLHF. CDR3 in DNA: TGTGCCAGCAGCTTCGCTTCGCCTAATTCACCCCTCCACTTT.